This is a list of T cell receptor beta chains from one sample in a study of T-cell reconstitution after alpha-beta-depleted transplantation in children. Via MiXCR, TCRdb re-called the PCR reads, giving one row per CDR3 protein. The data contain some 520,000 distinct CDR3 sequences, approximately 29% of them singletons. The specimen was PBMCs from the stem cell graft donor, collected from the stem cell graft. The receptors come from a human donor who donated a stem cell graft to a child with aplastic anemia. Both conserved end residues are part of each CDR3. Each record gives: V gene, J gene, CDR3 protein.

TRBV10-3,TRBJ1-6,CATATGIENSPLHF
TRBV20-1,TRBJ2-2,CSANRGAYTGELFF
TRBV19,TRBJ1-2,CASSIGLSNYGYTF
TRBV24-1,TRBJ2-1,CATSLTGNNEQFF
TRBV9,TRBJ2-1,CASSAGQLESEQFF
TRBV3-1,TRBJ2-7,CASSQALAREQYF
TRBV6-2/TRBV6-3,TRBJ1-4,CASSRRGARNEKLFF
TRBV5-6,TRBJ2-3,CASSLDGWSTDTQYF
TRBV29-1,TRBJ2-7,CSVGPGQGYEQYF
TRBV7-2,TRBJ2-7,CASSLVGPQYF
TRBV5-1,TRBJ1-4,CASSESNEKLFF
TRBV5-1,TRBJ1-3,CASSLDSVGNTIYF
TRBV28,TRBJ1-2,CASSLWNANGGYTF
TRBV12-3/TRBV12-4,TRBJ2-3,CASSPGGGLARGDTQYF
TRBV5-1,TRBJ2-2,CASSLPRDSTGELFF
TRBV25-1,TRBJ2-5,CASSQFGRQTQYF
TRBV4-3,TRBJ1-2,CASSQARSGVANYGYTF
TRBV4-3,TRBJ1-4,CASSQVSEKLFF
TRBV5-6,TRBJ2-2,CASSLVPSGTTGELFF
TRBV20-1,TRBJ2-5,CSARFGTGIKTQYF
TRBV7-2,TRBJ1-1,CASSLGHRNTEAFF
TRBV28,TRBJ2-3,CASSTALAGVRYTQYF
TRBV7-2,TRBJ2-6,CASSLVGGFSGANVLTF
TRBV5-1,TRBJ2-7,CASSSELYEQYF
TRBV29-1,TRBJ1-3,CSVHGSGNTIYF
TRBV7-2,TRBJ1-1,CASSLDLTPTTEAFF
TRBV5-4,TRBJ2-5,CASSPGHVMETQYF
TRBV4-3,TRBJ2-1,CASSQDEGLLNEQFF
TRBV6-5,TRBJ2-2,CASSYSAVGGELFF